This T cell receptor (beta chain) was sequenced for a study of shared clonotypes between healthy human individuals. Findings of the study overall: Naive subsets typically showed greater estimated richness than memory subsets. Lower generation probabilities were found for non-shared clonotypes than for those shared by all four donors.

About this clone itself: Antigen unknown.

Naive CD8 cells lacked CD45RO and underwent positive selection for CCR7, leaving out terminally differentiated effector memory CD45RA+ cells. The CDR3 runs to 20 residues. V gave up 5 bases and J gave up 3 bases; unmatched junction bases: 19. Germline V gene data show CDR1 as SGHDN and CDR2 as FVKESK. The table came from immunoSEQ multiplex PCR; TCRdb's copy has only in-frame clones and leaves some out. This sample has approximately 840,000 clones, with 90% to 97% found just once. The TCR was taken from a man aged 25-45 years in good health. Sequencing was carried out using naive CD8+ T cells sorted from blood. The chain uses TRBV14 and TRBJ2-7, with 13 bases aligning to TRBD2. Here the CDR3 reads CASSSSRLAGGKPKNYEQYF. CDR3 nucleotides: TGTGCCAGCAGCAGTTCAAGACTAGCGGGAGGAAAACCAAAAAACTACGAGCAGTACTTC.